This TCR beta chain was sequenced in a study of blood T cell repertoires in COVID-19. The CDR3 loop spans 16 amino acids. The germline gives CDR1 SGHRS, CDR2 YFSETQ. The V segment lost 4 bases and the J segment 9 bases; nucleotides outside the gene matches: 15. TCRdb's copy holds only in-frame clones and misses some; the assay was immunoSEQ multiplex PCR. The sample records some 200,000 clones, 90% being singletons. Specimen: peripheral blood. The rearrangement links TRBV5-1 to TRBJ2-2, with TRBD2 identical over 7 bases. This TCR was recovered from a man between 50 and 59 years old with acute or convalescent COVID-19. As DNA, the CDR3 is TGCGCCAGCAGCCTTCAACTAGCGACTCAGCTTAGGGAGCTGTTTTTT. Translated: CASSLQLATQLRELFF.